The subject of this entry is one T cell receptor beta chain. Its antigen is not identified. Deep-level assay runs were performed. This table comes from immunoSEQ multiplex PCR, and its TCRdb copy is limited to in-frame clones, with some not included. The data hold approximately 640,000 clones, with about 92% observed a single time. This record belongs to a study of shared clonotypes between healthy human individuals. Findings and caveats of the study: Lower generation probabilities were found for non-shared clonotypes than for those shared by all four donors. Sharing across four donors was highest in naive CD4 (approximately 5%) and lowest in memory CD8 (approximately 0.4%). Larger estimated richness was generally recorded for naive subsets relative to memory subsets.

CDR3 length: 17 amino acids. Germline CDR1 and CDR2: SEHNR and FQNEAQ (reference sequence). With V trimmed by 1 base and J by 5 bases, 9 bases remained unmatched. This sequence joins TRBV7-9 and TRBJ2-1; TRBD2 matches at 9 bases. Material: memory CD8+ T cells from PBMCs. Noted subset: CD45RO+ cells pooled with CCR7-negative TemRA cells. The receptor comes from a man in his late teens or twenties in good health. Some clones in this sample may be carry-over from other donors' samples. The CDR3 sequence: CASSLGLGTSINNEQFF. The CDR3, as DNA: TGTGCCAGCAGCTTAGGGCTCGGGACTAGCATCAACAATGAGCAGTTCTTC.